This TCR beta chain was identified during a study of cytomegalovirus exposure and HLA in healthy donors. Study results and limitations: That first-cohort TCR clusters tended to co-occur in the 130 or so validation repertoires was found in a later analysis. In vitro confirmation showed three CMV-associated chains to be CMV antigen specific. According to the study, roughly 180 TCR beta chains were cytomegalovirus-associated.

A remark on this clone: Its antigen is not known.

The CDR3 spans 13 residues. The germline CDR1 and CDR2 sequences are SGHRS and YFSETQ. Trimming cost V 2 bases and J 2 bases, with 7 bases left between them. Assay: immunoSEQ multiplex PCR; the TCRdb copy retains only in-frame clones and omits some. The sample includes 98,000 or so clones, 70% to 85% seen only once; the top ten take approximately 3%. Input material: PBMCs. This receptor was taken from a woman between 18 and 29 years old in good health and CMV-seronegative. The chain has TRBV5-1 and TRBJ1-1; no firm D call. DNA for the CDR3: TGCGCCAGCAGCTTCCGAGCCAACACTGAAGCTTTCTTT. Translating it yields CASSFRANTEAFF.